The source of this TCR beta chain is a study of lymphopenia after photon versus proton radiotherapy. Study-wide results and caveats: Under photons, naive T cells and diversity fell while effector/memory populations rose. Better survival with proton therapy was suggested as possible, not demonstrated.

As for this clone: Its antigen is not identified.

Germline V CDR1 and CDR2: SGHTA, FQGNSA. The CDR3 consists of 16 residues. Trimming took off 1 base at V and 4 bases at J, with 11 bases between the two ends. Method: immunoSEQ multiplex PCR; TCRdb's copy keeps in-frame clones and lacks some. The data hold about 30,000 clones, with 85% to 95% observed a single time. This TCR came from a woman aged 50 to 60 with cholangiocarcinoma. The material sequenced was peripheral blood, taken from a patient treated with photon-based radiotherapy. J is TRBJ2-6 and V is TRBV7-2, with D tentatively TRBD1 (5 bases). CDR3 region: CASSLVSGIGANVLTF. The DNA for the CDR3 is TGTGCCAGCAGCTTAGTATCAGGGATAGGGGCCAACGTCCTGACTTTC.